Presented here are 23 T cell receptor beta chains from one specimen sequenced in a study of early T cells in non-severe SARS-CoV-2 infection. TCRdb ran MiXCR on the 5' RACE reads and lists one entry per CDR3 protein. This sample has about 61,000 distinct CDR3 sequences, with 10% to 13% found just once. The sample taken for sequencing was whole blood. These receptors came from an adult who was a healthcare worker with PCR-confirmed SARS-CoV-2 infection or an uninfected control (not recorded which).

Ten or more counts support this clonotype. The V and J genes are TRBV10-3 and TRBJ1-2; TRBD1 agrees at 7 bases. The germline CDR1 and CDR2 sequences are ENHRY and SYGVKD. There are 13 residues in the CDR3. J lost 6 bases, V lost 4 bases, and 5 bases had no gene match. The CDR3 coding sequence is TGTGCCATCAGTGTCACGACAGGGAATGGCTACACCTTC. Protein: CAISVTTGNGYTF.

V usage is TRBV6-5 and J usage is TRBJ1-2; 8 bases map to TRBD1. V lost 0 bases, J lost 2 bases, and 2 bases stayed unmatched. Looked up from germline, CDR1 is MNHEY and CDR2 is SVGAGI. The CDR3 is 15 residues long. In DNA form, the CDR3 reads TGTGCCAGCAGTTACTCCCGGACAGGGAACTATGGCTACACCTTC. Translating it yields CASSYSRTGNYGYTF.

The chain joins TRBV20-1 to TRBJ2-7; 9 bases are a match to TRBD2. CDR1 is DFQATT and CDR2 is SNEGSKA in the germline V gene (reference sequence). V trimming: 4 bases; J trimming: 2 bases; junction bases outside the gene matches: 6. The length of the CDR3 is 14 residues. The CDR3 DNA reads TGCAGTGCTAAGCCTAGCGGGGCCCCCTACGAGCAGTACTTC. This codes for CSAKPSGAPYEQYF.

Only a few counts were recorded for this clonotype. The V call is TRBV6-2 or TRBV6-3, the J call TRBJ2-5, with 9 bases identical to TRBD1. The CDR3 spans 14 residues. Germline V CDR1 and CDR2: MNHEY, SVGEGT. With 2 bases clipped from V and 4 bases from J, the junction kept 2 bases outside the gene matches. The CDR3 is CASSYAGQGETQYF. The CDR3 coding sequence is TGTGCCAGCAGTTACGCGGGACAGGGAGAGACCCAGTACTTC.

The chain is built from TRBV5-1 and TRBJ2-7; 7 bases are shared with TRBD2. V was clipped by 4 bases and J by 1 base; unmatched bases: 8. Germline assignment: CDR1 SGHRS and CDR2 YFSETQ. The CDR3 covers 15 residues. CDR3 sequence (DNA): TGCGCCAGCAGCGTGGTTGGAGCGGGGTCCTACGAGCAGTACTTC. Translation: CASSVVGAGSYEQYF.

This clonotype was seen ten or more times. DNA for the CDR3: TGTGCCAGCATGACTGGAGGGTCCTTTGATGAAAAACTGTTTTTT. Translated, it gives CASMTGGSFDEKLFF. The rearrangement joins TRBV7-8 to TRBJ1-4; D call uncertain. The germline V gene has CDR1 SGHVS and CDR2 FQNEAQ. With 7 bases removed from V and 6 bases from J, the gap between germline ends came to 18 bases. The CDR3 has 15 residues. Based on the CDR3 plus reference TRBV7-8 and TRBJ1-4, the full variable domain is GAGVSQSPRYKVAKRGQDVALRCDPISGHVSLFWYQQALGQGPEFLTYFQNEAQLDKSGLPSDRFFAERPEGSVSTLKIQRTQQEDSAVYLCASMTGGSFDEKLFFGSGTQLSVL.

This clonotype was found many times. The V call is TRBV7-6, the J call TRBJ2-3; D is possibly TRBD2 (6 bases). Per the germline V gene, CDR1 is SGHVS and CDR2 is FNYEAQ. CDR3 length equals 15 residues. The ends were cut back, 5 bases at V and 0 bases at J, with 12 bases in the middle. Here the CDR3 reads CASSGRGSSTDTQYF. The CDR3 DNA is TGTGCCAGCAGCGGGCGGGGTTCTAGCACAGATACGCAGTATTTT.

The J gene is TRBJ2-3, the V gene TRBV9; D is uncertain. V was pared by 3 bases and J by 1 base, with 3 bases between. In germline, CDR1 is SGDLS, CDR2 YYNGEE. The CDR3 contains 12 residues. This CDR3 reads CASSARTDTQYF. For the CDR3, the DNA is TGTGCCAGCAGCGCTCGCACAGATACGCAGTATTTT.

This clonotype has a count of ten or more. V usage is TRBV12-3 or TRBV12-4 and J usage is TRBJ2-2; D ambiguous. The length of the CDR3 is 15 residues. V lost 5 bases and J 8 bases, leaving 18 bases between the germline ends. The CDR3 here is CASSGPGPRTGELFF. Here the CDR3 DNA reads TGTGCCAGCAGTGGACCCGGGCCCCGCACAGGGGAGCTGTTTTTT.

V is TRBV9 and J is TRBJ2-1, with D perhaps matching TRBD2 (7 bases). Germline V gives CDR1 SGDLS, CDR2 YYNGEE. V was shortened by 1 base and J by 4 bases, with 15 bases between the two germline ends. This CDR3 contains 16 residues. The CDR3 nucleotides read TGTGCCAGCAGCGTATGGGGCGGGGGCTCTTACAATGAGCAGTTCTTC. Residues: CASSVWGGGSYNEQFF. The variable domain in full, with the rest retrieved from reference TRBV9 and TRBJ2-1, is DSGVTQTPKHLITATGQRVTLRCSPRSGDLSVYWYQQSLDQGLQFLIQYYNGEERAKGNILERFSAQQFPDLHSELNLSSLELGDSALYFCASSVWGGGSYNEQFFGPGTRLTVL.

This clonotype showed up many times. This chain connects TRBV9 to TRBJ2-7; D remains ambiguous. V lost 0 bases, J lost 2 bases, and 12 bases lay in between. Germline V gene lookup returns CDR1 SGDLS and CDR2 YYNGEE. This CDR3 has 15 amino acids. The CDR3 is CASSVGPGQAYEQYF. DNA of the CDR3: TGTGCCAGCAGCGTAGGTCCGGGCCAGGCCTACGAGCAGTACTTC.

This clonotype came up many times. This chain joins TRBV2 and TRBJ2-1, with a tentative D call TRBD2 (5 bases). The CDR3 is made up of 13 amino acids. Looked up from germline, CDR1 is SNHLY and CDR2 is FYNNEI. The V end lost 7 bases, the J end lost 7 bases, and 14 bases lay between the germline ends. CDR3 coding DNA: TGTGCCAGCAACCCGGGCCGAGGGAATGAGCAGTTCTTC. This sequence encodes CASNPGRGNEQFF.

The rearrangement joins TRBV11-2 to TRBJ2-1; no definite D call. Trimming stripped 1 base from V and 8 bases from J, with 12 bases between. This CDR3 is built from 14 residues. CDR1 SGHAT and CDR2 FQNNGV come from the germline V gene. DNA for the CDR3: TGTGCCAGCAGCTTAGGACCTTACAGCGATGAGCAGTTCTTC. Residues: CASSLGPYSDEQFF.

In this sample, this clonotype turned up many times. This chain links TRBV5-1 with TRBJ2-7, with a weak D call TRBD1 (5 bases). The germline V gene encodes CDR1 SGHRS and CDR2 YFSETQ. The germline V and J ends were trimmed by 0 bases and 6 bases, with 16 bases remaining between them. This CDR3 contains 15 residues. CDR3 DNA: TGCGCCAGCAGCTTGGCCATGATGGGGCGCGGCGAGCAGTACTTC. Protein sequence: CASSLAMMGRGEQYF.

For this clonotype: With a much larger clone just one base away, this may be a read error. The V gene is TRBV20-1, the J gene TRBJ1-5, with TRBD1 as a possible D gene (5 bases). Looked up from germline, CDR1 is DFQATT and CDR2 is SNEGSKA (reference sequence). This CDR3 is 16 amino acids long. The CDR3 protein is CTASLGAGDRNQPQHF. The CDR3 DNA is TGCACTGCTAGTCTTGGGGCAGGTGATCGGAATCAGCCCCAGCATTTT.

This clonotype was seen at least ten times. This chain uses TRBV20-1 with TRBJ1-6; weak D call: TRBD1 (5 bases). V lost 3 bases to trimming and J lost 1 base, with 13 bases between them. This CDR3 region has 16 residues. CDR1 DFQATT and CDR2 SNEGSKA come from the germline V gene (reference sequence). CDR3 region: CSASKGLGSYNSPLHF. The CDR3 DNA reads TGCAGTGCTAGTAAGGGGCTAGGATCCTATAATTCACCCCTCCACTTT.

The chain joins TRBV21-1 to TRBJ2-7; the table's D call, TRBD2, was not checked against the DNA. TRBV21-1 is classified as a pseudogene. This CDR3 contains 14 residues. CDR3 amino acids: CATGEKGQTYEQYF. As DNA, the CDR3 is TGTGCCACTGGAGAGAAGGGCCAGACCTACGAGCAGTACTTC.

This clonotype was detected many times. The chain combines TRBV12-3 or TRBV12-4 with TRBJ2-3; no definite D call. This CDR3 is built from 12 residues. V was pared by 6 bases and J by 6 bases, with 10 bases between. The CDR3 is CASRASWDTQYF. CDR3 DNA: TGTGCCAGCAGGGCAAGCTGGGATACGCAGTATTTT.

This clonotype was recorded at least ten times. The chain employs TRBV10-2 and TRBJ1-1; TRBD1 matches 8 bases. The CDR3 has 16 amino acids. J gave up 1 base and V 4 bases, and 8 bases lay outside the gene matches. Germline CDR1 reads WSHSY; CDR2 reads SAAADI. This chain's CDR3 is CASSGGDRGWNTEAFF. For the CDR3, the DNA is TGCGCCAGCAGTGGGGGCGACAGGGGCTGGAACACTGAAGCTTTCTTT.

A few counts support this clonotype. The chain carries TRBV7-2 and TRBJ1-3; no firm D call. V was trimmed by 1 base and J by 0 bases, leaving 10 bases between them. This CDR3 has 16 amino acids. Germline CDR1 and CDR2: SGHTA and FQGNSA. The CDR3 here is CASSLGAVSSGNTIYF. The CDR3 nucleotides read TGTGCCAGCAGCTTAGGGGCGGTGAGCTCTGGAAACACCATATATTTT.

This clonotype was seen ten or more times. This chain connects TRBV5-4 to TRBJ2-3; 7 bases align to TRBD2. Germline V gives CDR1 SGHNT, CDR2 YYREEE (reference sequence). The junction had 0 bases not matched to a gene; V was cut back by 1 base and J by 1 base. This CDR3 is built from 14 residues. CDR3 sequence: CASSLSGGTDTQYF. The CDR3 DNA reads TGTGCCAGCAGCTTGAGCGGGGGCACAGATACGCAGTATTTT.

With regard to this clonotype: Being one base from a much bigger clone, this may be a read error. The chain couples TRBV11-2 to TRBJ2-7; weak D call: TRBD2 (6 bases). The J call may not be correct, given that the DNA end is closer to TRBJ2-1. Germline V gene lookup returns CDR1 SGHAT and CDR2 FQNNGV. The CDR3 length is 14 residues. The CDR3 reads CASSRRDLLYEQFF. CDR3 DNA: TGTGCCAGCAGCCGCCGGGACTTACTCTACGAGCAGTTCTTC.

The rearrangement links TRBV6-6 to TRBJ2-6, with D possibly matching TRBD1 (6 bases). V lost 3 bases, J lost 3 bases, and 12 bases lay in between. The CDR3 consists of 16 residues. CDR1 and CDR2 from the germline V gene are MNHNY and SVGAGI (reference sequence). CDR3 coding DNA: TGTGCCAGCAGTTATCTGGGGGCAGGTGGGGCCAACGTCCTGACTTTC. Protein product: CASSYLGAGGANVLTF.